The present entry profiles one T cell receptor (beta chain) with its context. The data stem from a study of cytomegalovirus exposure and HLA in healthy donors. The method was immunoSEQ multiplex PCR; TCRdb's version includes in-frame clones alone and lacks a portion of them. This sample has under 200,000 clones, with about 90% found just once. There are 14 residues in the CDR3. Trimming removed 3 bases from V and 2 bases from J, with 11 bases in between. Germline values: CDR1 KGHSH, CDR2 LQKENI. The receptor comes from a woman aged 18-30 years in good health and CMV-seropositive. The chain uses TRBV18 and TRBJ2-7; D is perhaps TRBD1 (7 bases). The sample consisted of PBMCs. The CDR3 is CASSPRDRPYEQYF. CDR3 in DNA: TGTGCCAGCTCACCGCGGGACAGACCCTACGAGCAGTACTTC.